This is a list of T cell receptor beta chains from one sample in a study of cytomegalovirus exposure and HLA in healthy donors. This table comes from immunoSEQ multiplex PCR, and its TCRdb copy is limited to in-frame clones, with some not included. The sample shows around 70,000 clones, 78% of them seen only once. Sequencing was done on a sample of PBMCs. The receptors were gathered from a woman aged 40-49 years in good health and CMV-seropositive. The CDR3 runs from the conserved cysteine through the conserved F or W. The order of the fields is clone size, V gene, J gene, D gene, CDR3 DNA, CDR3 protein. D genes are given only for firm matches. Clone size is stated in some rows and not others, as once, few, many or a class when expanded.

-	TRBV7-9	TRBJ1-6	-	TGTGCCAGCAGTGATCTCAATGATAGGACAGCCTATTCACCCCTCCACTTT	CASSDLNDRTAYSPLHF
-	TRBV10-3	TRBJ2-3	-	TGTGCCACAGCGGATGGCAGGAGGTCAGATACGCAGTATTTT	CATADGRRSDTQYF
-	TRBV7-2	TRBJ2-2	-	TGTGCCAGCAGCTTAGCCCTAGCTGGGGAGCTGTTTTTT	CASSLALAGELFF
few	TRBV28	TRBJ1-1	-	TGTGCCAGCAGTTTACCTACTGAAGCTTTCTTT	CASSLPTEAFF
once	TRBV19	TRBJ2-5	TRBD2	TGTGCCAGTAGTTCGGGACTAGCGACCAAAGAGACCCAGTACTTC	CASSSGLATKETQYF
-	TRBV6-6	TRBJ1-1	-	TGTGCCAGCAGTTACTCGACAGTTTTTGGGACTGAAGCTTTCTTT	CASSYSTVFGTEAFF
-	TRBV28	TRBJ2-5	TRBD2	TGTGCCAGCCTTCAGCGGGGGCGAGAGACCCAGTACTTC	CASLQRGRETQYF
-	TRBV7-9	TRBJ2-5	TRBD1	TGTGCCAGCAGCCGAGGCGACAGGGCAGAGACCCAGTACTTC	CASSRGDRAETQYF
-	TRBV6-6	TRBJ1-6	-	TGTGCCAGCACCGAACCTGGGGAGGGCTATAATTCACCCCTCCACTTT	CASTEPGEGYNSPLHF
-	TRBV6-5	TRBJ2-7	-	TGTGCCAGCAGTTACTCGAACGACTTGGAGCAGTACTTC	CASSYSNDLEQYF
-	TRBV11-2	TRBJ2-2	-	TGTGCCAGCAGCGCACAGAGGGAGACCGGGGAGCTGTTTTTT	CASSAQRETGELFF
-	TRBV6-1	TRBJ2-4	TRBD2	TGTGCCAGCACCGCGGGGGTCCTAGCCAAAAACATTCAGTACTTC	CASTAGVLAKNIQYF
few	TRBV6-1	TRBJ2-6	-	TGTGCCAGCACTTCAGTCAACTCTGGGGCCAACGTCCTGACTTTC	CASTSVNSGANVLTF
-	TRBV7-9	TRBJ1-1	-	TGTGCCAGCAGCGGGGACACGGCAGGGGTAGCTTTCTTT	CASSGDTAGVAFF
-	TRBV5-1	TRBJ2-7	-	TGCGCCAGCAGCGTTGGAGGCAGTAACTACGAGCAGTACTTC	CASSVGGSNYEQYF
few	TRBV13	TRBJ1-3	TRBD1	TGTGCCAGCAGTCCCGGGACAGGGAAAAACACCATATATTTT	CASSPGTGKNTIYF
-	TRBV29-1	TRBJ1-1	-	TGCAGCGTACGGGACACCAACACTGAAGCTTTCTTT	CSVRDTNTEAFF
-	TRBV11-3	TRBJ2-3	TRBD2	TGTGCCAGCAGCTTATCGGGACTAGTCACAGATACGCAGTATTTT	CASSLSGLVTDTQYF
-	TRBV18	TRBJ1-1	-	TGTGCCAGCTCACCCCGGGAGAACACTGAAGCTTTCTTT	CASSPRENTEAFF
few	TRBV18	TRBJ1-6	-	TGTGCCAGCTCAGTCGCAGGGCCGAGCTCCTATAATTCACCCCTCCACTTT	CASSVAGPSSYNSPLHF
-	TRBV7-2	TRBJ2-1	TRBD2	TGTGCCAGCAGCTTACGACTAGCCGGCAGTCGACAGTTCTTC	CASSLRLAGSRQFF
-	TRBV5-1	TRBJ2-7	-	TGCGCCAGCAGCTCCCGCGGAGACTCCTACGAGCAGTACTTC	CASSSRGDSYEQYF
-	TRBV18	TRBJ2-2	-	TGTGCCAGCTCACCACAGGGGGCCGGGGAGCTGTTTTTT	CASSPQGAGELFF
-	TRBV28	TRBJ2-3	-	TGTGCCAGCAATAGCGGCACAGATACGCAGTATTTT	CASNSGTDTQYF
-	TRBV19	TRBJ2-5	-	TGTGCCAGTAGTATAGAGGTGGTCAGCCAAGAGACCCAGTACTTC	CASSIEVVSQETQYF
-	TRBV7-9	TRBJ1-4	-	TGTGCCAGCAACCAGGGTTCAACTAATGAAAAACTGTTTTTT	CASNQGSTNEKLFF
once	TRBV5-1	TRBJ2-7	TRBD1	TGCGCCAGCAGCTCTACGGGACAGGGGTTCTACGAGCAGTACTTC	CASSSTGQGFYEQYF
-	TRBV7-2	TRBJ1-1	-	TGTGCCAGCAGCTCCGAGGGTATAGAAGCTTTCTTT	CASSSEGIEAFF
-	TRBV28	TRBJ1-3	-	TGTGCCAGCAGTCCTTTTGGGGCCGGCTCTGGAAACACCATATATTTT	CASSPFGAGSGNTIYF
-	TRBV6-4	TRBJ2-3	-	TGTGCCAGCAGCAGGGACTCGTACACAGATACGCAGTATTTT	CASSRDSYTDTQYF
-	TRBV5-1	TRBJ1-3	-	TGCGCCAGCAGAGATGACCCTGGGCGGGGGTCTGGAAACACCATATATTTT	CASRDDPGRGSGNTIYF
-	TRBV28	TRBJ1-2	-	TGTGCCAGCACCCTCCACTCGGCTAACTATGGCTACACCTTC	CASTLHSANYGYTF
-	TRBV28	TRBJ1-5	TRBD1	TGTGCCAGCAGTCCCCCCGGACAGGGTCGGAAGTATAGCAATCAGCCCCAGCATTTT	CASSPPGQGRKYSNQPQHF
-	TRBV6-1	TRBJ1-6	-	TGTGCCAGCAGTGAAGCCCGCGTGGCACCCCTCCACTTT	CASSEARVAPLHF
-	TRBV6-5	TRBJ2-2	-	TGTGCCAGCAGTTACGGGGCCCCCGCGGACGGGGAGCTGTTTTTT	CASSYGAPADGELFF
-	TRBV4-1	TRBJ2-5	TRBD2	TGCGCCAGCAGCCAGGGGCTAGCGGGGGTTTCGGAGACCCAGTACTTC	CASSQGLAGVSETQYF
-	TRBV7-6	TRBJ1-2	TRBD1	TGTGCCAGCAGCTTAGAAGGAAGTTTCTCCCCAGCCCCCGGACAGGAGCGCTATGGCTACACCTTC	CASSLEGSFSPAPGQERYGYTF
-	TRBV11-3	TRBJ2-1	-	TGTGCCAGCAGCACCCCCTCGAGTGAGCAGTTCTTC	CASSTPSSEQFF
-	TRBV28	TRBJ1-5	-	TGTGCCAGCACCTCGGGGGGGGCAAGCAATCAGCCCCAGCATTTT	CASTSGGASNQPQHF
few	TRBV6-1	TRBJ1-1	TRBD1	TGTGCCAGCAGCTGGGACAGAGACGAAGCTTTCTTT	CASSWDRDEAFF
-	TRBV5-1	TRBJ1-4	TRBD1	TGCGCCAGCAGCTATACAGGGGCAGTAACTAATGAAAAACTGTTTTTT	CASSYTGAVTNEKLFF
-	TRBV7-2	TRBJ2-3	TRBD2	TGTGCCAGCAGCCCGGGGACTAGACCAGATACGCAGTATTTT	CASSPGTRPDTQYF
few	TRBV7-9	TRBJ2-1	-	TGTGCCAGCAGCTTAGCGTATATGAGCTCCTACAATGAGCAGTTCTTC	CASSLAYMSSYNEQFF